These T cell receptor beta chains were read from a single sample in a study of blood T cell repertoires in COVID-19. TCRdb's table, derived via immunoSEQ multiplex PCR, lists solely in-frame clones and lacks some. Among about 190,000 clones, 84% were seen once, and the ten largest hold roughly 3.2%. The source material was PBMCs or T cells enriched from blood (not recorded which). The origin of the receptors is a woman under 40 who had recovered from COVID-19. Each CDR3 is given with its conserved first and last residue. The order of the fields is J gene, clone size, V gene, D gene, CDR3 DNA, CDR3 protein. The D gene is left open where the match is weak. Size tells how often a clone was seen (once, few, many) or the class of an expanded clone, and some rows leave it out.

TRBJ2-3,.,TRBV19,.,TGTGCCAGTAGTTCGAGGGCAGATACGCAGTATTTT,CASSSRADTQYF
TRBJ2-2,.,TRBV18,.,TGTGCCAGCTCACCATTGGAGGTTGGGAACACCGGGGAGCTGTTTTTT,CASSPLEVGNTGELFF
TRBJ2-3,.,TRBV28,TRBD1,TGTGCCAGCAGGGAAACCGGGACAGGGACAGATACGCAGTATTTT,CASRETGTGTDTQYF
TRBJ2-5,.,TRBV10-3,.,TGTGCCTCCAACGCGGAGAACCAAGAGACCCAGTACTTC,CASNAENQETQYF
TRBJ2-1,.,TRBV11-2,TRBD2,TGTGCCAGCAGCCACCTCGGAGCGGGGGTGACCGGGGAGCAGTTCTTC,CASSHLGAGVTGEQFF
TRBJ1-1,few,TRBV10-1,TRBD1,TGCGCCAGCAGTGGGAGGACAGGCACTGAAGCTTTCTTT,CASSGRTGTEAFF
TRBJ2-1,.,TRBV15,TRBD2,TGTGCCACCAGCAGAAATAGCGGGACTAATATGATCAATGAGCAGTTCTTC,CATSRNSGTNMINEQFF
TRBJ1-5,once,TRBV10-3,.,TGTGCCATCAGTGAGTCCGGCGGCGTTGGGCCCCAGCATTTT,CAISESGGVGPQHF
TRBJ1-2,few,TRBV12-3/TRBV12-4,.,TGTGCCAGCAGTTTACAGGGGTGGGGTGGCTACACCTTC,CASSLQGWGGYTF
TRBJ1-1,.,TRBV7-9,TRBD1,TGTGCCAGCAGCTTACTGGGGACAGTAAGTGAAGCTTTCTTT,CASSLLGTVSEAFF
TRBJ1-1,.,TRBV19,.,TGTGCCAGTAGTGAGGCATGGGGCTCCGGGGCTTTCTTT,CASSEAWGSGAFF
TRBJ1-2,.,TRBV29-1,TRBD1,TGCAGCGTGGAGACAGGGGATGGCTACACCTTC,CSVETGDGYTF
TRBJ2-2,.,TRBV9,.,TGTGCCAGCAGCCTTTACACCGGGGAGCTGTTTTTT,CASSLYTGELFF
TRBJ2-1,.,TRBV6-5,TRBD2,TGTGCCAGCACCTCAGGACTAGCGGGGGACACTGAGCAGTTCTTC,CASTSGLAGDTEQFF
TRBJ2-5,.,TRBV7-2,.,TGTGCCAGCAGCTTTTGGCAGGGTTCCCAAGAGACCCAGTACTTC,CASSFWQGSQETQYF
TRBJ1-6,.,TRBV28,.,TGTGCCAGCAGTCTAGGAACCCAGAATAATTCACCCCTCCACTTT,CASSLGTQNNSPLHF
TRBJ2-5,.,TRBV27,TRBD2,TGTGCCAGCAAGGTGGCTAGCGGGGTCCGAGAGACCCAGTACTTC,CASKVASGVRETQYF
TRBJ2-1,once,TRBV13,.,TGTGCCAGCAGCTCAACCGGACAGGGGACTCCTAGCGGGGACTACAATGAGCAGTTCTTC,CASSSTGQGTPSGDYNEQFF
TRBJ2-5,.,TRBV6-5,TRBD1,TGTGCCAGCACGGCAGGGGGTGGAGTAGAGACCCAGTACTTC,CASTAGGGVETQYF
TRBJ1-4,.,TRBV14,.,TGTGCCAGCAGCCAAGTCAGGGTCCCTAATGAAAAACTGTTTTTT,CASSQVRVPNEKLFF
TRBJ2-1,.,TRBV6-4,.,TGTGCCAGCAGTCACGGGGGATCCTACAATGAGCAGTTCTTC,CASSHGGSYNEQFF
TRBJ2-7,.,TRBV11-2,TRBD2,TGTGCCAGCAGACCCGGGACTAGCGGGACCCTATCGTACGAGCAGTACTTC,CASRPGTSGTLSYEQYF
TRBJ2-1,.,TRBV19,TRBD2,TGTGCCAGTATAGGACTAGGTCTTGGGTCCAATGAGCAGTTCTTC,CASIGLGLGSNEQFF
TRBJ1-2,.,TRBV2,.,TGTGCCAGCAGTGGTGTAGGGGTAAGGCATGGCTACACCTTC,CASSGVGVRHGYTF